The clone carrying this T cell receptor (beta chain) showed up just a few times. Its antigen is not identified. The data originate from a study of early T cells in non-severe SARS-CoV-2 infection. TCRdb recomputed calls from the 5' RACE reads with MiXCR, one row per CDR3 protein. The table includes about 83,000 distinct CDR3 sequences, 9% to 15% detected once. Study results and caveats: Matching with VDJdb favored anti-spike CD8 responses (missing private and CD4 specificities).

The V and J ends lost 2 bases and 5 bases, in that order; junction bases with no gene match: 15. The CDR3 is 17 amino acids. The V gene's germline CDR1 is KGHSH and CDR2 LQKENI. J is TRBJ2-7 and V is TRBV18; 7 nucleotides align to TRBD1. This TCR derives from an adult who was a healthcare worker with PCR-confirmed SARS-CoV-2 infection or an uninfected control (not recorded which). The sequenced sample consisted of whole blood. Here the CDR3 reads CASSPSFGTDPKDEQYF. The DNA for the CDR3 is TGTGCCAGCTCACCAAGTTTCGGGACAGACCCGAAGGACGAGCAGTACTTC.